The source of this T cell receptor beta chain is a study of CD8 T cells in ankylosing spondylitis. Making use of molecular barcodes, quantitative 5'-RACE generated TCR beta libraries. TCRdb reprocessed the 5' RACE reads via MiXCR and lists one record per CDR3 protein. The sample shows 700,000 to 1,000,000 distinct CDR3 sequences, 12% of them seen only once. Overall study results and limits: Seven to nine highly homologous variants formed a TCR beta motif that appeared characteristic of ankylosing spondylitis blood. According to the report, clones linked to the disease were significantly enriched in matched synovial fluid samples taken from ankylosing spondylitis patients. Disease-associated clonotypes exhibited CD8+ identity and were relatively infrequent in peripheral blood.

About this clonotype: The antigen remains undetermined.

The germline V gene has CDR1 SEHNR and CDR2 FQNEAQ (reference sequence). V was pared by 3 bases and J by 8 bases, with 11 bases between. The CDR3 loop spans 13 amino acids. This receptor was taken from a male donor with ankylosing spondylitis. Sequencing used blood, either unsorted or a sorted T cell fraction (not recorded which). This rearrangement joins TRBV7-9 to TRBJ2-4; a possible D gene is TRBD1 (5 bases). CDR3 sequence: CASSFGRADIQYF. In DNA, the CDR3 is TGTGCCAGCAGCTTCGGCAGGGCGGACATTCAGTACTTC.